This T cell receptor beta chain was sequenced in a study of vaccination and CD4 T cells after COVID-19. As for the study in general: Overlapping spike pools from SARS-CoV-2 and HCoV-NL63, HCoV-OC43 and HCoV-229E served as culture stimuli. Control cultures were given a CEFX pool, an HIV-1 Nef pool, or no peptide. The study's findings and limits: In convalescent patients, 304 of 307 vaccine-specific clones were mono-reactive for SARS-CoV-2 spike.

As for this clonotype: Its antigen is undetermined.

The treatment here: approximately nine-day PBMC culture with coronavirus spike peptide pools or control peptides (ViraFEST assay). TCRs were sequenced by ViraFEST after antigen-specific T cells had been expanded with peptide pools. V was pared by 6 bases and J by 5 bases, with 14 bases between. This CDR3 region has 13 residues. The Oncomine TCR Beta short-read assay sequenced DNA from cultured CD4+ T cells. TCRdb analysed the PCR reads with MiXCR anew, one entry per CDR3 protein. The sample lists around 13,000 distinct CDR3 sequences; about 74% were seen once. The rearrangement uses TRBV12-3 or TRBV12-4 and TRBJ2-7; D unresolved. Sequenced material: CD4+ T cells from blood, cultured in vitro, taken after SARS-CoV-2 vaccination. This receptor was identified in a human donor who received a COVID-19 vaccine. The CDR3 DNA reads as TGTGCCAGCAGCTCGTCCAATTCCAACGAGCAGTACTTC. Translated, it gives CASSSSNSNEQYF.